This TCR beta chain was found in a study of blood T cell repertoires in COVID-19. Study-level information: COVID-19 samples collected from the United States, Italy and Spain covered acute and convalescent phases.

Germline CDR1 and CDR2: KGHDR and SFDVKD. The V segment lost 2 bases and the J segment 2 bases; nucleotides outside the gene matches: 8. This CDR3 has 17 amino acids. Clones were read by immunoSEQ multiplex PCR, and TCRdb kept only the in-frame ones, dropping some. The table shows over 200,000 clones, with about 81% occurring only once. The gene calls are TRBV24-1 and TRBJ2-5; 9 nucleotides match TRBD1. The sequenced sample was PBMCs or T cells enriched from blood (not recorded which). This TCR derives from a man aged 40-55 years who had recovered from COVID-19. Here the CDR3 reads CATSDSGTGLNQETQYF. In DNA, the CDR3 is TGTGCCACCAGTGATTCGGGGACAGGGCTAAATCAAGAGACCCAGTACTTC.